This passage covers 23 T cell receptor beta chains from one sample sequenced in a study of shared clonotypes between healthy human individuals. The protocol was immunoSEQ multiplex PCR, while the TCRdb copy is restricted to in-frame clones and leaves out a portion. The sample lists roughly 500,000 clones; 60% to 85% were seen once. The source material was PBMCs. These receptor sequences come from a woman aged 40 to 50 in good health. Some clones in this sample may be carry-over from other donors' samples.

The gene calls are TRBV19 and TRBJ1-1; D gene unclear. V lost 5 bases and J 1 base, leaving 14 bases between the germline ends. Germline CDR1 LNHDA, CDR2 SQIVND (reference sequence). This CDR3 region has 15 residues. CDR3 sequence reads: CASSSPLMRNTEAFF. DNA of the CDR3: TGTGCCAGTAGTTCCCCCTTAATGAGGAACACTGAAGCTTTCTTT.

As to this clone: This likely came from a read error, as a far larger clone is one base away. The DNA for the CDR3 is TGTGCCAGCAGTCGCCGGGGCTACGAGCAGTACTTC. It encodes CASSRRGYEQYF. The chain recombines TRBV7-3 with TRBJ2-7; D might be TRBD2 (5 bases). The CDR3 extends over 12 amino acids. CDR1 SGHTA and CDR2 FQGTGA come from the germline V gene. Between the trimmed V and J ends, which lost 6 bases and 3 bases, there was a span of 9 bases.

The rearrangement uses TRBV30 and TRBJ1-4, with 8 bases lining up with TRBD1. Losses at the gene ends were 2 bases for V and 3 bases for J; bases not matched to a gene: 8. From germline, CDR1 is GTSNPN and CDR2 SVGIG (reference sequence). The CDR3 is 16 amino acids. The CDR3 here is CAWSSRQGRSNEKLFF. The CDR3 DNA follows: TGTGCCTGGAGTTCCAGACAGGGGAGGTCTAATGAAAAACTGTTTTTT.

The chain recombines TRBV27 with TRBJ2-2; D uncertain. The germline V gene encodes CDR1 MNHEY and CDR2 SMNVEV (reference sequence). V was cut by 3 bases and J by 0 bases, with 8 bases left in between. The CDR3 is made up of 15 amino acids. For the CDR3, the DNA is TGTGCCAGCAGTTTCAGCAGGACGAACACCGGGGAGCTGTTTTTT. Its translation: CASSFSRTNTGELFF.

The rearrangement uses TRBV7-2 and TRBJ2-1; D ambiguous. Germline V gene lookup returns CDR1 SGHTA and CDR2 FQGNSA. Between the trimmed V and J ends, which lost 0 bases and 4 bases, there was a span of 10 bases. The CDR3 contains 15 residues. CDR3 amino acids: CASSLASAKYNEQFF. CDR3 bases: TGTGCCAGCAGCTTAGCGTCGGCTAAATACAATGAGCAGTTCTTC.

This clone was observed a single time. This likely stems from a read error, as it lies one base from a far larger clone. V gene TRBV30 combines with J gene TRBJ1-2; D is unclear. Germline V gene data show CDR1 as GTSNPN and CDR2 as SVGIG (reference sequence). The CDR3 contains 14 residues. The CDR3 spells CARSVGPSFYGYTF. In DNA, the CDR3 is TGTGCCCGGAGTGTCGGGCCTTCCTTCTATGGCTACACCTTC.

The chain employs TRBV27 and TRBJ2-7; D is unresolved. The CDR3 is 13 residues long. The germline gives CDR1 MNHEY, CDR2 SMNVEV (reference sequence). Trimming removed 6 bases from V and 2 bases from J, with 11 bases in between. This chain's CDR3 is CASSPRTTYEQYF. The DNA of the CDR3 is TGTGCCAGCAGCCCCCGCACTACCTACGAGCAGTACTTC.

The V call is TRBV5-4, the J call TRBJ2-1, with TRBD1 matching 11 bases. Germline values: CDR1 SGHNT, CDR2 YYREEE (reference sequence). The CDR3 spans 14 residues. The J segment lost 8 bases and the V segment lost 4 bases, leaving 5 bases of the junction unmatched. The CDR3 reads CASSPGQGVDEQFF. CDR3 bases: TGTGCCAGCAGCCCGGGACAGGGGGTCGATGAGCAGTTCTTC.

V usage is TRBV5-4 and J usage is TRBJ2-3; 13 bases are shared with TRBD2. J lost 3 bases, V lost 2 bases, and 0 bases had no gene match. Germline V gene lookup returns CDR1 SGHNT and CDR2 YYREEE (reference sequence). The CDR3 covers 15 residues. CDR3 protein: CASSLLAGGTDTQYF. The CDR3 nucleotides are TGTGCCAGCAGCTTACTAGCGGGAGGGACAGATACGCAGTATTTT. The entire variable domain, with the rest obtained from reference TRBV5-4 and TRBJ2-3, is as follows: ETGVTQSPTHLIKTRGQQVTLRCSSQSGHNTVSWYQQALGQGPQFIFQYYREEENGRGNFPPRFSGLQFPNYSSELNVNALELDDSALYLCASSLLAGGTDTQYFGPGTRLTVL.

The chain is built from TRBV28 and TRBJ1-1, with 9 bases aligning to TRBD1. The V gene's germline CDR1 is MDHEN and CDR2 SYDVKM. CDR3 length equals 17 residues. V lost 6 bases and J lost 0; bases outside the gene matches: 11. The chain's CDR3 is CASSKTGTGIVNTEAFF. The CDR3 nucleotides read TGTGCCAGCAGCAAAACCGGGACAGGGATCGTGAACACTGAAGCTTTCTTT.

This clone was seen at least ten times. Other DNA sequences within the sample encode an identical CDR3. The chain employs TRBV18 and TRBJ1-5; D is unresolved. This CDR3 is 13 amino acids long. Looked up from germline, CDR1 is KGHSH and CDR2 is LQKENI. V was pared by 8 bases and J by 4 bases, with 12 bases between. The CDR3 coding sequence is TGTGCCAGCCAGCGGGAACGTAATCAGCCCCAGCATTTT. Translation gives CASQRERNQPQHF. The whole variable domain, filled in from reference TRBV18 and TRBJ1-5, reads NAGVMQNPRHLVRRRGQEARLRCSPMKGHSHVYWYRQLPEEGLKFMVYLQKENIIDESGMPKERFSAEFPKEGPSILRIQQVVRGDSAAYFCASQRERNQPQHFGDGTRLSIL.

V is TRBV6-6 and J is TRBJ1-2; no reliable D call. The V and J ends lost 4 bases and 7 bases respectively, with 10 bases between them. The CDR3 loop spans 12 amino acids. The germline gives CDR1 MNHNY, CDR2 SVGAGI (reference sequence). CDR3 in DNA: TGTGCCAGCAGTTTCCACTCCCGTGGCTACACCTTC. This codes for CASSFHSRGYTF.

The rearrangement joins TRBV5-4 to TRBJ2-3, with D maybe TRBD2 (6 bases). The CDR3 runs 14 residues. V was shortened by 4 bases and J by 0 bases, with 9 bases between the two germline ends. Germline CDR1 and CDR2: SGHNT and YYREEE (reference sequence). The CDR3 nucleotides read TGTGCCAGCAGCGGCGGGATGAGCACAGATACGCAGTATTTT. Translation: CASSGGMSTDTQYF.

This chain joins TRBV19 and TRBJ1-5; a weak D match, TRBD1 (6 bases). Germline values: CDR1 LNHDA, CDR2 SQIVND (reference sequence). V dropped 6 bases and J dropped 6 bases, with 12 bases sitting between them. The CDR3 is 13 residues long. CDR3 in amino acids: CASSTGRSQPQHF. CDR3 nucleotide sequence: TGTGCCAGTAGCACAGGGCGCAGTCAGCCCCAGCATTTT.

A single count supports this clone. Since a far larger clone is one base different, this is likely a read error. The chain uses TRBV5-1 and TRBJ1-1, with D perhaps TRBD1 (5 bases). Between the trimmed V and J ends, which lost 4 bases and 0 bases, there was a span of 10 bases. Germline values: CDR1 SGHRS, CDR2 YFSETQ. The CDR3 extends over 14 amino acids. The CDR3 is CASSTRQMNTEAFF. As DNA, the CDR3 is TGCGCCAGCAGCACGAGACAGATGAACACTGAAGCTTTCTTT.

The chain carries TRBV18 and TRBJ2-7, with D unclear. The germline V and J ends were trimmed by 3 bases and 6 bases, with 18 bases remaining between them. CDR1 is KGHSH, CDR2 LQKENI, per germline. CDR3 size: 15 residues. The CDR3 loop reads CASSPSATETREQYF. The DNA of the CDR3 is TGTGCCAGCTCACCCAGCGCAACGGAAACTCGCGAGCAGTACTTC.

J is TRBJ1-1 and V is TRBV28, with 8 bases matching TRBD1. V was pared by 5 bases and J by 1 base, with 6 bases of the junction left unmatched. CDR1 and CDR2 from the germline V gene are MDHEN and SYDVKM. The CDR3 is 15 amino acids. The DNA of the CDR3 is TGTGCCAGCAGTCCCACCGGGACAGGGAACACTGAAGCTTTCTTT. This gives the protein CASSPTGTGNTEAFF.

The chain joins TRBV9 to TRBJ2-2, with 9 bases lining up with TRBD2. Germline V gene lookup returns CDR1 SGDLS and CDR2 YYNGEE. The junction had 10 bases not matched to a gene; V was cut back by 0 bases and J by 7 bases. The CDR3 spans 17 residues. For the CDR3, the DNA is TGTGCCAGCAGCGTAGCCCTGCTAGCGGGAAGGATCGGGGAGCTGTTTTTT. Its protein product is CASSVALLAGRIGELFF.

The rearrangement joins TRBV7-9 to TRBJ2-1, with 15 bases aligning to TRBD2. V shed 4 bases, J shed 4 bases, and the junction held 8 bases outside the gene matches. The CDR3 spans 18 residues. Germline V gene sequence: CDR1 SEHNR, CDR2 FQNEAQ (reference sequence). CDR3 DNA sequence: TGTGCCAGCAGCTCACAAGGACTAGCGGGAGGGCTTTACAATGAGCAGTTCTTC. Its translation: CASSSQGLAGGLYNEQFF.

V gene TRBV10-2 combines with J gene TRBJ2-7; D might be TRBD1 (6 bases). V was trimmed by 4 bases and J by 2 bases, leaving 18 bases between them. The CDR3 runs 16 residues. Germline CDR1 reads WSHSY; CDR2 reads SAAADI. The CDR3 region is CASSADWTAFTYEQYF. The CDR3 DNA is TGCGCCAGCAGTGCTGACTGGACAGCCTTTACCTACGAGCAGTACTTC.

This clone has just a few counts. This chain joins TRBV7-8 and TRBJ1-1; 9 bases map to TRBD1. The CDR3 runs to 16 residues. Germline V lookup: CDR1 SGHVS, CDR2 FQNEAQ. The V and J ends lost 5 bases and 3 bases, in that order; junction bases with no gene match: 10. The CDR3 loop reads CASSPIRGDRDTEAFF. CDR3 DNA: TGTGCCAGCAGCCCAATTAGGGGGGACAGGGACACTGAAGCTTTCTTT. Filled out from reference TRBV7-8 and TRBJ1-1, the complete variable domain reads GAGVSQSPRYKVAKRGQDVALRCDPISGHVSLFWYQQALGQGPEFLTYFQNEAQLDKSGLPSDRFFAERPEGSVSTLKIQRTQQEDSAVYLCASSPIRGDRDTEAFFGQGTRLTVV.

This chain joins TRBV19 and TRBJ1-5; 7 bases are a match to TRBD1. Trimming at V came to 5 bases and at J to 0 bases, leaving 10 bases not matched to a gene. There are 17 residues in the CDR3. Per germline, CDR1 LNHDA and CDR2 SQIVND (reference sequence). CDR3 sequence (DNA): TGTGCCAGTAGTGCTCTCCGGGACAGTTTTAGCAATCAGCCCCAGCATTTT. This codes for CASSALRDSFSNQPQHF.

This clone was detected only a few times. The chain employs TRBV27 and TRBJ2-7; tentatively, D is TRBD1 or TRBD2 (5 bases each). With 4 bases removed from V and 3 bases from J, the gap between germline ends came to 16 bases. The CDR3 loop spans 15 amino acids. From germline, CDR1 is MNHEY and CDR2 SMNVEV (reference sequence). The CDR3 DNA reads as TGTGCCAGCAGTTCCCTCGGGACGGAGTACTACGAGCAGTACTTC. Amino acids: CASSSLGTEYYEQYF.